This TCR beta chain was profiled in a study of T cells after posttransplantation cyclophosphamide. A marrow graft followed busulfan-fludarabine conditioning, with cyclophosphamide on days +3 and +4. Study-level points and caveats: After PTCy, TRB diversity resembled that of CNI/methotrexate controls. Later post-transplant blood repertoires were often dominated by donor CD8+ memory clones. Skin or GI-infiltrating T cells shared few TRB sequences with blood.

As for this clone: The antigen remains unidentified.

Germline V lookup: CDR1 GTSNPN, CDR2 SVGIG (reference sequence). The CDR3 has 12 amino acids. Trimming stripped 3 bases from V and 4 bases from J, with 9 bases between. Some clones are missing from TCRdb's copy, which holds only in-frame ones; the method was immunoSEQ multiplex PCR. The sample carries 4,000 to 4,500 clones, 75% to 85% recorded once. This chain connects TRBV30 to TRBJ1-1, with a weak D call TRBD1 (6 bases). Sequences were derived from CD4+ T cells sorted from blood, sampled 242 days after a stem cell transplant with posttransplant cyclophosphamide. This TCR was sampled from a male patient in his thirties who received an allogeneic stem cell transplant from a related donor, was CMV-positive, and had no GVHD. Some of the T cells may derive from the graft donor. In DNA, the CDR3 is TGTGCCTGGAGCCTAGGGGGCACTGAAGCTTTCTTT. It yields the protein CAWSLGGTEAFF.